The clone carrying this TCR beta chain has more than one count but fewer than ten. Antigen: not known. The data originate from a study of T cell repertoires in cytomegalovirus infection. TCRdb re-derived calls from the reads in MiXCR, one entry per CDR3 protein. Found here are around 450,000 distinct CDR3 sequences, under 40% of them singletons; the top ten hold approximately 15%. Germline assignment: CDR1 MGHDK and CDR2 SYGVNS. V was pared by 7 bases and J by 1 base, with 13 bases between. The CDR3 contains 14 residues. General study results and limits: HLA-C-restricted CMV clonotypes gave the most frequent clonotype in two of eight donors.

The chain combines TRBV25-1 with TRBJ2-5; no clear D. The sample consisted of PBMCs. The TCR originated in a human donor in good health (CMV status not recorded). Some clones in this sample may be carry-over from other donors' samples. Here the CDR3 DNA reads TGTGCCAGCATCTCAATAGGGATCCAAGAGACCCAGTACTTC. It is translated as CASISIGIQETQYF.